The clone carrying this T cell receptor (beta chain) was found many times. As yet, its antigen is unknown. Trimming took 0 bases from V and 7 from J, leaving 11 bases between them. Germline V gene sequence: CDR1 DFQATT, CDR2 SNEGSKA (reference sequence). This CDR3 is 13 amino acids long. Molecular barcoded adaptors covering alpha/delta and beta/gamma chains were used on around 370 ng RNA. One entry per CDR3 protein, called by TCRdb with MiXCR from the reads. The sample has over 55,000 distinct CDR3 sequences; about 15% are singletons. The data were obtained in a study of read filtering for tumor transcriptome and immune sequencing. Study findings and constraints: Dropping single-read clonotypes raised IR-seq and RNA-seq shared-clonotype correlation. The sorted CD138-negative fraction was a mixed bone marrow immune population, not purified T cells. Even smaller IR-seq throughput identified most shared clonotypes. Approximately 80% of IR-seq clonotypes had one read, totaling approximately 4% of reads; RNA-seq: approximately 75% and 45%.

The sequencing sample was made of a population of CD138-negative cells sorted from bone marrow. This receptor was obtained from a donor aged 40 or over with multiple myeloma. The chain recombines TRBV20-1 with TRBJ2-3, with D maybe TRBD1 (6 bases). Written as DNA, the CDR3 is TGCAGTGCTAGAGAAGCGAGGGGGAATACGCAGTATTTT. It specifies CSAREARGNTQYF.